The following is a T cell receptor (beta chain) sequence with its context. This entry is derived from a study of T cell changes during pregnancy in multiple sclerosis. TCRdb's table, derived via immunoSEQ multiplex PCR, lists solely in-frame clones and lacks some. The data show 85,000 to 120,000 clones, with about 90% seen just once and 1.6% held by the top ten. Trimming cost V 6 bases and J 4 bases, with 19 bases left between them. The CDR3 is made up of 16 amino acids. Germline assignment: CDR1 SNHLY and CDR2 FYNNEI. The chain uses TRBV2 and TRBJ2-1, with D possibly matching TRBD2 (6 bases). This TCR was sampled from a female donor with multiple sclerosis, enrolled in a pregnancy study. Source: peripheral blood, taken before pregnancy. The CDR3 region has the DNA TGTGCCAGCAGGGAACAGACTGAGGACTATTACAATGAGCAGTTCTTC. Translating gives CASREQTEDYYNEQFF.